This T cell receptor beta chain was observed in a study of blood T cell repertoires in COVID-19. Background on the study: COVID-19 samples collected from the United States, Italy and Spain covered acute and convalescent phases. T cells, B-cell-depleted T cells, or PBMCs provided the cDNA or gDNA that served as material.

This CDR3 region has 16 residues. V gave up 5 bases and J gave up 1 base; unmatched junction bases: 9. The germline V gene has CDR1 LGHDT and CDR2 YNNKEL (reference sequence). The study assigned cohorts using participant-reported clinical history. People in the exposed group encountered a COVID-19 case within 2 weeks before entering the study. Libraries were prepared by immunoSEQ multiplex PCR; TCRdb keeps only in-frame clonotypes and omits some of them. There are some 340,000 clones in the sample; 85% to 95% occur only once, and around 4.2% lies in the top ten. This receptor was taken from a woman aged 25-40 years who had been exposed to COVID-19. The chain uses TRBV3-1 (or the pseudogene TRBV3-2) and TRBJ2-5; 8 nucleotides match TRBD2. Sequenced sample: PBMCs or T cells enriched from blood (not recorded which). The CDR3 protein is CASSIPQRGTQETQYF. CDR3 nucleotides: TGTGCCAGCAGCATCCCCCAGCGGGGGACCCAAGAGACCCAGTACTTC.